The 30 T cell receptor beta chains reported below all come from one sample, sequenced in a study of blood T cell repertoires in COVID-19. Using immunoSEQ multiplex PCR, the repertoire was profiled, and TCRdb retains in-frame clones only, with some absent. The repertoire holds approximately 230,000 clones, 70% to 85% seen once, with approximately 16% in the top ten. The sequenced sample consisted of PBMCs or T cells enriched from blood (not recorded which). The receptors were sampled from a man aged 40-50 years who had recovered from COVID-19.

The chain combines TRBV5-4 with TRBJ2-2; unclear D gene. The CDR3 length is 13 residues. Germline assignment: CDR1 SGHNT and CDR2 YYREEE (reference sequence). Trimming cost V 1 base and J 5 bases, with 6 bases left between them. CDR3 residues: CASSLLLTGELFF. DNA of the CDR3: TGTGCCAGCAGCTTGCTTCTAACCGGGGAGCTGTTTTTT.

The chain combines TRBV11-2 with TRBJ2-2, with D possibly TRBD2 on 6 matching bases. Germline V gene data show CDR1 as SGHAT and CDR2 as FQNNGV. This CDR3 has 15 residues. Trimming removed 2 bases at V and 6 bases at J, with 13 bases between. The CDR3 is CASSLRETRSGELFF. Written as DNA, the CDR3 is TGTGCCAGCAGCTTAAGGGAGACTAGGTCCGGGGAGCTGTTTTTT. The complete variable domain, with remaining parts taken from reference TRBV11-2 and TRBJ2-2, reads EAGVAQSPRYKIIEKRQSVAFWCNPISGHATLYWYQQILGQGPKLLIQFQNNGVVDDSQLPKDRFSAERLKGVDSTLKIQPAKLEDSAVYLCASSLRETRSGELFFGEGSRLTVL.

This clone was recorded only once. The rearrangement joins TRBV5-1 to TRBJ1-1, with 8 positions matching TRBD1. Germline V gives CDR1 SGHRS, CDR2 YFSETQ. V gave up 4 bases and J gave up 2 bases; unmatched junction bases: 4. This CDR3 is 14 amino acids long. In nucleotides, the CDR3 is TGCGCCAGCAGCCAGGGACAGGCTAACACTGAAGCTTTCTTT. Protein product: CASSQGQANTEAFF.

J is TRBJ1-2 and V is TRBV5-6, with 9 bases lining up with TRBD1. The CDR3 runs to 15 residues. V shed 3 bases, J shed 8 bases, and the junction held 11 bases outside the gene matches. Germline CDR1 reads SGHDT; CDR2 reads YYEEEE. CDR3 loop: CASSSSGTGPYGYTF. The DNA of the CDR3 is TGTGCCAGCAGCTCCTCCGGGACAGGGCCCTACGGCTACACCTTC.

This clone showed up just a few times. This rearrangement joins TRBV12-5 to TRBJ1-5; D gene ambiguous. Deletions cut 2 bases from V and 4 bases from J, with 15 bases between. The CDR3 consists of 16 residues. Germline CDR1 is LGHNT and CDR2 is FRNRAP. CDR3 loop: CASGLLTGGFNQPQHF. The CDR3 nucleotides read TGTGCTAGTGGTTTGCTCACGGGAGGGTTTAATCAGCCCCAGCATTTT.

V and J are TRBV7-3 and TRBJ2-1; D may be TRBD2 (5 bases). The CDR3 is 17 residues long. CDR1 is SGHTA, CDR2 FQGTGA, per germline. V lost 5 bases and J 5 bases, leaving 22 bases between the germline ends. In nucleotides, the CDR3 is TGTGCCAGCAGCCCCACGGGGTTCGGGCGGGTTGACAATGAGCAGTTCTTC. Translating gives CASSPTGFGRVDNEQFF. The entire variable domain, with the rest obtained from reference TRBV7-3 and TRBJ2-1, is as follows: GAGVSQTPSNKVTEKGKYVELRCDPISGHTALYWYRQSLGQGPEFLIYFQGTGAADDSGLPNDRFFAVRPEGSVSTLKIQRTERGDSAVYLCASSPTGFGRVDNEQFFGPGTRLTVL.

V is TRBV28 and J is TRBJ2-7; 8 bases fit TRBD2. The CDR3 length is 14 residues. V trimming: 6 bases; J trimming: 2 bases; junction bases outside the gene matches: 6. Germline loops: CDR1 MDHEN, CDR2 SYDVKM. The CDR3 loop is CASRPPGLAYEQYF. CDR3 in DNA: TGTGCCAGCAGACCTCCGGGACTAGCCTACGAGCAGTACTTC.

The chain carries TRBV28 and TRBJ1-5; TRBD1 agrees at 10 bases. CDR1 is MDHEN, CDR2 SYDVKM, per germline. J was trimmed by 4 bases and V by 5 bases; bases with no gene match: 2. The CDR3 length is 14 residues. The CDR3 loop reads CASSVGQGNQPQHF. In nucleotides, the CDR3 is TGTGCCAGCAGTGTGGGACAGGGGAATCAGCCCCAGCATTTT.

The rearrangement joins TRBV2 to TRBJ1-3; 9 bases match TRBD1. This CDR3 region has 17 residues. The V gene end was trimmed by 3 bases and the J gene end by 3 bases; junction bases not matched to a gene: 9. Germline V lookup: CDR1 SNHLY, CDR2 FYNNEI. Here the CDR3 DNA reads TGTGCCAGCAGTGATCCCCCTACAGGGGGCAGTGGAAACACCATATATTTT. Translation: CASSDPPTGGSGNTIYF. Using reference TRBV2 and TRBJ1-3 for the parts outside the CDR3, the full variable domain is EPEVTQTPSHQVTQMGQEVILRCVPISNHLYFYWYRQILGQKVEFLVSFYNNEISEKSEIFDDQFSVERPDGSNFTLKIRSTKLEDSAMYFCASSDPPTGGSGNTIYFGEGSWLTVV.

This clone was counted only a few times. The J gene is TRBJ2-2, the V gene TRBV10-3, with TRBD2 identical over 7 bases. The CDR3 is made up of 14 amino acids. Germline CDR1 is ENHRY and CDR2 is SYGVKD. Unmatched junction bases numbered 5, after V lost 4 bases and J lost 6 bases. The CDR3: CAISAGLGAGELFF. CDR3 coding DNA: TGTGCCATCAGTGCCGGACTAGGGGCCGGGGAGCTGTTTTTT.

This rearrangement joins TRBV4-1 to TRBJ1-5, with D uncertain. The CDR3 contains 13 residues. Germline-derived CDR1 and CDR2 are MGHRA and YSYEKL. Trimming cost V 4 bases and J 0 bases, with 4 bases left between them. CDR3 sequence (DNA): TGCGCCAGCAGCCTCCTTAGCAATCAGCCCCAGCATTTT. It is translated as CASSLLSNQPQHF.

The chain joins TRBV15 to TRBJ1-2; 8 bases fit TRBD1. Germline trimming cut 1 base from V and 4 bases from J; bases unmatched to any gene: 2. The CDR3 totals 14 residues. The germline V gene has CDR1 LNHNV and CDR2 YYDKDF (reference sequence). CDR3 DNA sequence: TGTGCCACCAGCAGAGGACAGGGGAGCTATGGCTACACCTTC. It translates to CATSRGQGSYGYTF.

The chain employs TRBV5-1 and TRBJ2-3; no firm D call. V gave up 0 bases and J gave up 0 bases, with 5 bases separating them. Germline V gene data show CDR1 as SGHRS and CDR2 as YFSETQ. The CDR3 totals 14 residues. The DNA for the CDR3 is TGCGCCAGCAGCTTGGCCCAGAGCACAGATACGCAGTATTTT. Translating gives CASSLAQSTDTQYF.

This clone turned up a few times. CDR3 loop: CASSDQGGNIQYF. The CDR3 DNA sequence: TGTGCCAGCAGTGACCAGGGAGGAAACATTCAGTACTTC. This chain uses TRBV6-1 with TRBJ2-4, with a possible D match to TRBD2 (6 bases). The germline CDR1 and CDR2 sequences are MNHNS and SASEGT. V was trimmed by 3 bases and J by 6 bases, leaving 9 bases between them. CDR3 size: 13 residues.

V usage is TRBV7-9 and J usage is TRBJ2-1, with D tentatively TRBD2 (5 bases). Germline V gene data show CDR1 as SEHNR and CDR2 as FQNEAQ (reference sequence). Trimming took off 1 base at V and 9 bases at J, with 7 bases between the two ends. The CDR3 sequence is 12 residues long. The CDR3 reads CASSLGTPEQFF. The CDR3 DNA reads TGTGCCAGCAGCTTAGGGACTCCTGAGCAGTTCTTC.

This clone has at least ten counts. This chain uses TRBV4-1 with TRBJ2-7, with D perhaps matching TRBD1 (6 bases). From germline, CDR1 is MGHRA and CDR2 YSYEKL. This CDR3 spans 16 amino acids. V dropped 0 bases and J dropped 2 bases, with 14 bases sitting between them. CDR3 loop: CASSQDQGTRPYEQYF. The CDR3, as DNA: TGCGCCAGCAGCCAAGATCAGGGGACACGCCCCTACGAGCAGTACTTC.

About this clone: At one of its ends the junction is not consistent with the germline gene, which may arise from a read error. The rearrangement uses TRBV19 and TRBJ1-5, with TRBD1 as a possible D gene (5 bases). Germline-derived CDR1 and CDR2 are LNHDA and SQIVND (reference sequence). The CDR3 sequence is 10 residues long. CDR3 DNA sequence: TGTGCCAGTAGTATCCAGGGCCCCCCATTT. This gives the protein CASSIQGPPF.

V gene TRBV18 combines with J gene TRBJ1-1, with 7 bases lining up with TRBD1. The CDR3 runs to 15 residues. Losses at the gene ends were 8 bases for V and 1 base for J; bases not matched to a gene: 10. Germline CDR1 KGHSH, CDR2 LQKENI. The CDR3 coding sequence is TGTGCCAGCACCAGCCCGACAGGGAGGAACACTGAAGCTTTCTTT. Translating it yields CASTSPTGRNTEAFF.

The rearrangement links TRBV3-1 (or the pseudogene TRBV3-2) to TRBJ2-3; a weak D match, TRBD2 (5 bases). Germline loops: CDR1 LGHDT, CDR2 YNNKEL (reference sequence). Trimming cost V 1 base and J 5 bases, with 7 bases left between them. The CDR3 consists of 13 residues. The CDR3, as DNA: TGTGCCAGCAGCCAAGCGGGAAAAGATACGCAGTATTTT. Translated, it gives CASSQAGKDTQYF.

This chain links TRBV2 with TRBJ2-3; 7 bases align to TRBD1. The junction had 10 bases not matched to a gene; V was cut back by 7 bases and J by 3 bases. This CDR3 region has 15 residues. CDR1 SNHLY and CDR2 FYNNEI come from the germline V gene. The CDR3 spells CASTKDRIETDTQYF. CDR3 coding DNA: TGTGCCAGCACCAAGGACAGGATAGAAACAGATACGCAGTATTTT. Full variable domain (missing parts from reference TRBV2 and TRBJ2-3): EPEVTQTPSHQVTQMGQEVILRCVPISNHLYFYWYRQILGQKVEFLVSFYNNEISEKSEIFDDQFSVERPDGSNFTLKIRSTKLEDSAMYFCASTKDRIETDTQYFGPGTRLTVL.

V and J are TRBV27 and TRBJ2-5, with D perhaps TRBD2 (6 bases). This CDR3 has 15 residues. Trimming stripped 2 bases from V and 2 bases from J, with 12 bases between. CDR1 MNHEY and CDR2 SMNVEV come from the germline V gene (reference sequence). CDR3 sequence reads: CASSLQRAVQETQYF. The CDR3 DNA follows: TGTGCCAGCAGTTTACAGCGGGCCGTACAAGAGACCCAGTACTTC.

This clone was recorded a few times. The rearrangement links TRBV7-3 to TRBJ1-5; no clear D gene. Trimming took 5 bases from V and 2 from J, leaving 7 bases between them. The CDR3 spans 13 residues. CDR1 SGHTA and CDR2 FQGTGA come from the germline V gene. Here the CDR3 reads CASSDGGNQPQHF. For the CDR3, the DNA is TGTGCCAGCAGCGACGGAGGCAATCAGCCCCAGCATTTT. The full variable domain, its missing parts supplied by reference TRBV7-3 and TRBJ1-5, is GAGVSQTPSNKVTEKGKYVELRCDPISGHTALYWYRQSLGQGPEFLIYFQGTGAADDSGLPNDRFFAVRPEGSVSTLKIQRTERGDSAVYLCASSDGGNQPQHFGDGTRLSIL.

The genes are TRBV3-1 (or the pseudogene TRBV3-2) and TRBJ1-1; D gene unclear. The CDR3 is 14 residues long. The germline V gene encodes CDR1 LGHDT and CDR2 YNNKEL (reference sequence). With 2 bases removed from V and 1 base from J, the gap between germline ends came to 8 bases. The CDR3: CASSQPGKNTEAFF. The CDR3, as DNA: TGTGCCAGCAGCCAACCCGGGAAGAACACTGAAGCTTTCTTT.

Comments on this clone: Within the sample, other DNA sequences also encode this same CDR3. This chain connects TRBV3-1 (or the pseudogene TRBV3-2) to TRBJ1-1; possible D gene TRBD1, 5 bases. This CDR3 is built from 13 residues. CDR1 and CDR2 (germline): LGHDT, YNNKEL (reference sequence). The V end lost 6 bases, the J end lost 0 bases, and 8 bases lay between the germline ends. The CDR3 region has the DNA TGTGCCAGCAGTCAGACAGTGAACACTGAAGCTTTCTTT. It translates to CASSQTVNTEAFF.

This rearrangement joins TRBV18 to TRBJ1-4; TRBD1 aligns across 9 bases. The CDR3 extends over 14 amino acids. Germline CDR1 reads KGHSH; CDR2 reads LQKENI. Unmatched junction bases numbered 3, after V lost 5 bases and J lost 5 bases. The CDR3 region has the DNA TGTGCCAGCTCAGAAGGGACAGGGAATGAAAAACTGTTTTTT. Translated, it gives CASSEGTGNEKLFF. The variable domain in full, completed from reference TRBV18 and TRBJ1-4, reads NAGVMQNPRHLVRRRGQEARLRCSPMKGHSHVYWYRQLPEEGLKFMVYLQKENIIDESGMPKERFSAEFPKEGPSILRIQQVVRGDSAAYFCASSEGTGNEKLFFGSGTQLSVL.

As concerns this clone: Other DNA sequences in this sample translate to the same CDR3. CDR3 nucleotide sequence: TGCGCCAGCAGCCTGGACACTACTGGGGAGCAGTACTTC. Amino acid sequence: CASSLDTTGEQYF. The rearrangement links TRBV5-1 to TRBJ2-7; perhaps TRBD1 as D (5 bases). The ends were cut back, 4 bases at V and 7 bases at J, with 15 bases in the middle. In germline, CDR1 is SGHRS, CDR2 YFSETQ. This CDR3 has 13 amino acids.

Written as DNA, the CDR3 is TGTGCCACCAGTGACGGGACAGGGGTAGGGGAAAAACTGTTTTTT. This encodes CATSDGTGVGEKLFF. The rearrangement joins TRBV24-1 to TRBJ1-4; 10 positions agree with TRBD1. CDR1 is KGHDR and CDR2 is SFDVKD in the germline V gene. V lost 4 bases to trimming and J lost 8 bases; unmatched junction nucleotides: 6. CDR3 length equals 15 residues.

The rearrangement joins TRBV7-3 to TRBJ2-3; D possibly corresponds to TRBD2 (6 bases). Germline values: CDR1 SGHTA, CDR2 FQGTGA. The CDR3 has 15 residues. With 5 bases removed from V and 1 base from J, the gap between germline ends came to 13 bases. The chain's CDR3 is CASSRSGEGTDTQYF. The CDR3 nucleotides are TGTGCCAGCAGCCGAAGTGGGGAGGGCACAGATACGCAGTATTTT.

This chain connects TRBV19 to TRBJ1-4; the D gene is possibly TRBD1 (5 bases). Germline V gene sequence: CDR1 LNHDA, CDR2 SQIVND (reference sequence). V dropped 5 bases and J dropped 2 bases, with 12 bases sitting between them. The CDR3 length is 15 residues. CDR3 nucleotides: TGTGCCAGTAGTGAAACCAGGGCTACTAATGAAAAACTGTTTTTT. It translates to CASSETRATNEKLFF.

Remarks on this clone: This could be a read error, since a much larger clone is one nucleotide away. The J gene is TRBJ2-7, the V gene TRBV9; 10 nucleotides agree with TRBD1. Germline-derived CDR1 and CDR2 are SGDLS and YYNGEE. The V segment lost 4 bases and the J segment 0 bases; nucleotides outside the gene matches: 1. The CDR3 length is 14 residues. This CDR3 reads CASSRTGGSYEQYF. The CDR3 DNA reads TGTGCCAGCAGCCGGACAGGGGGCTCCTACGAGCAGTACTTC.